The present T cell receptor (beta chain) was sequenced within a study of radiation and T cells in renal cell carcinoma. Some clones are missing from TCRdb's copy, which holds only in-frame ones; the method was immunoSEQ multiplex PCR. This table holds 130,000 or so clones, 88% found once. Time point defined: baseline pretreatment blood. Treatment of the sample: 15 Gy SBRT to primary tumor, nephrectomy 4 weeks later. Serial blood draws occurred at baseline and 2 and 4 weeks post-SBRT. CDR3 size: 12 residues. The germline gives CDR1 SGDLS, CDR2 YYNGEE. With 3 bases clipped from V and 16 bases from J, the junction kept 8 bases outside the gene matches.

This TCR came from a woman between 50 and 59 years old with renal cell carcinoma. This material consisted of blood, taken from a patient whose treatment included radiotherapy and nephrectomy. V gene TRBV9 combines with J gene TRBJ2-2; 8 nucleotides align to TRBD1. The CDR3 DNA is TGTGCCAGCAGCGCCGGACAGGGATTGCCGTTTTTT. The encoded protein is CASSAGQGLPFF.